The 6 T cell receptor beta chains presented below share a single source sample, sequenced in a study of T-cell reconstitution after alpha-beta-depleted transplantation in children. Unique molecular identifiers were incorporated during preparation of the TCRbeta library. MiXCR, applied by TCRdb to the PCR reads, yields one record per CDR3 protein. The data hold nearly 20,000 distinct CDR3 sequences, with roughly 13% observed a single time. Specimen: PBMCs, mostly from graft donor cells, collected 60 days after TCRalphabeta/CD19-depleted stem cell transplant. The receptors originated from a female patient between 2 and 15 years old who had a stem cell transplant for congenital amegakaryocytic thrombocytopenia, so the T cells may come from the graft donor.

This clonotype was detected ten times or more. The gene calls are TRBV6-6 and TRBJ1-2, with D perhaps matching TRBD1 (5 bases). CDR3 length equals 13 residues. V was pared by 6 bases and J by 3 bases, with 11 bases between. The germline V gene has CDR1 MNHNY and CDR2 SVGAGI (reference sequence). CDR3 protein: CASRPQGHYGYTF. CDR3 DNA sequence: TGTGCCAGCAGGCCCCAGGGCCACTATGGCTACACCTTC.

In this sample, this clonotype turned up many times. J is TRBJ2-1 and V is TRBV20-1; 7 nucleotides line up with TRBD2. This CDR3 is built from 16 residues. The V gene's germline CDR1 is DFQATT and CDR2 SNEGSKA (reference sequence). The junction had 11 bases not matched to a gene; V was cut back by 6 bases and J by 0 bases. The chain's CDR3 is CSASPTAGFSYNEQFF. In DNA form, the CDR3 reads TGCAGTGCCTCACCCACAGCGGGATTCTCCTACAATGAGCAGTTCTTC.

At least ten counts were recorded for this clonotype. The V gene is TRBV5-1, the J gene TRBJ2-1; no clear D. V gave up 1 base and J gave up 4 bases, with 18 bases separating them. Germline values: CDR1 SGHRS, CDR2 YFSETQ. This CDR3 region has 17 residues. Written as DNA, the CDR3 is TGCGCCAGCAGCTTGCGCCGAAATACCGATTCTTACAATGAGCAGTTCTTC. Translated: CASSLRRNTDSYNEQFF. The whole variable domain, filled in from reference TRBV5-1 and TRBJ2-1, reads KAGVTQTPRYLIKTRGQQVTLSCSPISGHRSVSWYQQTPGQGLQFLFEYFSETQRNKGNFPGRFSGRQFSNSRSEMNVSTLELGDSALYLCASSLRRNTDSYNEQFFGPGTRLTVL.

This chain uses TRBV21-1 with TRBJ2-1; TRBD2, the D gene given by the table, was not confirmed from the DNA. TRBV21-1 is marked as a pseudogene. CDR3 length: 14 residues. The DNA of the CDR3 is TGTGCCAGCAGCAAGGAGGAGATATTGACTGAGCAGTTCTTC. It encodes CASSKEEILTEQFF.

This clonotype has a count of ten or more. V gene TRBV5-1 combines with J gene TRBJ2-3; 9 nucleotides align to TRBD2. The CDR3 spans 16 residues. Trimming took 0 bases from V and 4 from J; bases not matched to a gene: 6. Germline V gene sequence: CDR1 SGHRS, CDR2 YFSETQ. CDR3 region: CASSLVGGRASDTQYF. The CDR3, as DNA: TGCGCCAGCAGCTTGGTCGGCGGGAGGGCCTCAGATACGCAGTATTTT.

This clonotype was found many times. CDR3: CASSPSTDTQYF. CDR3 bases: TGTGCCAGCAGTCCTAGCACAGATACGCAGTATTTT. V and J are TRBV12-3 or TRBV12-4 and TRBJ2-3, with unresolved D. V was trimmed by 5 bases and J by 0 bases, leaving 3 bases between them. This CDR3 contains 12 residues.